The rows below give T cell receptor beta chains drawn from one sample of a study of blood T cell repertoires in COVID-19. Generated by immunoSEQ multiplex PCR, the TCRdb table keeps only in-frame clones and is missing some. In the table there are 250,000 to 350,000 clones, 89% of which are singletons. Material for sequencing was peripheral blood. These receptors were taken from a woman between 40 and 55 years old who had recovered from COVID-19. The CDR3 runs from the conserved cysteine through the conserved F or W. The D gene is left open where the match is weak. Rows may omit the clone size; those that give it use once, few, many or a size class.

j_call d_call clone_size v_call cdr3_aa cdr3_nt
TRBJ2-1 TRBD2 NA TRBV7-8 CASSLLAGANEQFF TGTGCCAGCAGCTTGCTAGCGGGAGCCAATGAGCAGTTCTTC
TRBJ1-4 TRBD1 NA TRBV7-9 CASSSDRVNEKLFF TGTGCCAGCAGCTCGGACAGGGTTAATGAAAAACTGTTTTTT
TRBJ2-1 NA NA TRBV7-8 CASSSGLARSSYNEQFF TGTGCCAGCAGCTCTGGGCTAGCGAGGAGCTCCTACAATGAGCAGTTCTTC
TRBJ1-1 NA NA TRBV19 CASSFLRDIGEAFF TGTGCCAGTAGTTTCCTCCGGGACATAGGTGAAGCTTTCTTT
TRBJ2-7 TRBD2 many TRBV10-3 CAISESGTALAGVENDEQYF TGTGCCATCAGTGAGAGCGGGACAGCACTAGCGGGAGTCGAAAACGACGAGCAGTACTTC
TRBJ1-1 TRBD1 NA TRBV30 CAWKQGLGTEAFF TGTGCCTGGAAACAGGGGCTTGGGACTGAAGCTTTCTTT
TRBJ1-1 NA few TRBV5-5 CASSPRQDPHTEAFF TGTGCCAGCAGTCCCAGACAGGACCCCCACACTGAAGCTTTCTTT
TRBJ2-3 TRBD2 NA TRBV6-2/TRBV6-3 CASSTGTSGSTDTQYF TGTGCCAGCAGTACTGGGACTAGCGGTTCTACAGATACGCAGTATTTT
TRBJ2-7 TRBD2 NA TRBV28 CASASTSEQYF TGTGCCAGCGCCTCGACTAGCGAACAGTACTTC
TRBJ1-5 NA NA TRBV24-1 CATSGQHSNQPQHF TGTGCCACCAGTGGGCAACATAGCAATCAGCCCCAGCATTTT
TRBJ1-4 NA NA TRBV28 CASGGPTNEKLFF TGTGCCAGCGGGGGCCCGACTAATGAAAAACTGTTTTTT
TRBJ2-1 TRBD2 NA TRBV24-1 CATSGTGTSGNNEQFF TGTGCCACCAGTGGGACCGGGACTAGCGGTAACAATGAGCAGTTCTTC
TRBJ2-3 TRBD2 NA TRBV6-1 CASSEAMASGMVQYF TGTGCCAGCAGTGAAGCCATGGCTAGCGGGATGGTGCAGTATTTT
TRBJ2-5 TRBD2 once TRBV24-1 CATSGVGLAGIETQYF TGTGCCACCAGTGGGGTGGGGCTAGCGGGAATCGAGACCCAGTACTTC
TRBJ2-7 TRBD1 NA TRBV5-4 CASSLGGTGTYEQYF TGTGCCAGCAGCTTGGGAGGGACAGGGACCTACGAGCAGTACTTC
TRBJ2-1 NA NA TRBV7-6 CASSLAGAYNEQFF TGTGCCAGCAGCTTAGCGGGCGCCTACAATGAGCAGTTCTTC
TRBJ2-7 NA NA TRBV2 CASSTGFDEQYF TGTGCCAGCAGTACAGGGTTTGACGAGCAGTACTTC
TRBJ1-2 TRBD1 NA TRBV29-1 CSVLLTGGKVGYTF TGCAGCGTACTTTTGACAGGGGGAAAAGTTGGCTACACCTTC
TRBJ2-7 NA NA TRBV6-1 CASSDSGSYEQYF TGTGCCAGCAGTGATTCAGGGTCCTACGAGCAGTACTTC
TRBJ2-1 TRBD2 NA TRBV4-1 CASRSTSGTYNEQFF TGCGCCAGCAGGTCGACTAGCGGGACTTACAATGAGCAGTTCTTC
TRBJ2-1 TRBD1 NA TRBV29-1 CSVDRAGAGEQFF TGCAGCGTGGACAGGGCAGGCGCGGGTGAGCAGTTCTTC
TRBJ2-1 NA NA TRBV11-2 CASSLAGTQSYNEQFF TGTGCCAGCAGCTTAGCAGGGACACAGAGTTACAATGAGCAGTTCTTC
TRBJ1-1 NA once TRBV27 CASTSGWGGAFF TGTGCCAGCACCTCGGGGTGGGGGGGAGCTTTCTTT
TRBJ2-2 NA NA TRBV18 CASSLNGGDTGELFF TGTGCCAGCTCATTAAATGGAGGGGACACCGGGGAGCTGTTTTTT
TRBJ1-6 NA NA TRBV2 CATPRNYNSPLHF TGTGCCACCCCCAGGAATTATAATTCACCCCTCCACTTT
TRBJ2-5 NA NA TRBV6-2/TRBV6-3 CASSPQGGETQYF TGTGCCAGCAGTCCACAGGGAGGGGAGACCCAGTACTTC
TRBJ1-5 NA once TRBV9 CASSVGAGYSNQPQHF TGTGCCAGCAGCGTTGGGGCGGGGTATAGCAATCAGCCCCAGCATTTT
TRBJ1-1 NA once TRBV7-8 CASSLDRARDTEAFF TGTGCCAGCAGCTTAGACAGGGCGAGGGACACTGAAGCTTTCTTT
TRBJ1-2 NA NA TRBV27 CASSLSGQNYGYTF TGTGCCAGCAGTTTATCCGGACAGAACTATGGCTACACCTTC
TRBJ1-6 TRBD1 once TRBV6-5 CASTARGNNSPLHF TGTGCCAGCACAGCCAGGGGGAATAATTCACCCCTCCACTTT
TRBJ2-4 NA NA TRBV7-2 CASSLVDGEDSKNIQYF TGTGCCAGCAGCTTAGTAGACGGAGAGGACAGTAAAAACATTCAGTACTTC
TRBJ2-1 TRBD2 many TRBV6-1 CASSEVAGSYNEQFF TGTGCCAGCAGTGAAGTAGCGGGCTCCTACAATGAGCAGTTCTTC
TRBJ2-7 NA NA TRBV15 CATSRDLTVSYEQYF TGTGCCACCAGCAGAGATTTGACAGTGAGCTACGAGCAGTACTTC
TRBJ2-2 NA once TRBV6-5 CASMFSGRNTGELFF TGTGCCAGCATGTTTAGCGGAAGAAACACCGGGGAGCTGTTTTTT
TRBJ2-2 TRBD1 NA TRBV11-2 CASSLGFQGAGELFF TGTGCCAGCAGCTTAGGGTTTCAGGGGGCCGGGGAGCTGTTTTTT
TRBJ2-3 NA NA TRBV21-1 CASSITSGRGPDTQYF TGTGCCAGCAGCATAACTAGCGGGAGGGGGCCAGATACGCAGTATTTT
TRBJ2-1 TRBD2 NA TRBV7-6 CASSLRTSGPYYYNEQFF TGTGCCAGCAGCTTAAGGACTAGCGGGCCTTACTATTACAATGAGCAGTTCTTC
TRBJ2-1 TRBD1 NA TRBV30 CAWSVLGTGGSDEQFF TGTGCCTGGAGTGTACTTGGGACAGGGGGCTCGGATGAGCAGTTCTTC
TRBJ2-3 TRBD2 NA TRBV5-1 CASSSGTSGRPGDTQYF TGCGCCAGCAGCTCGGGGACTAGCGGGAGGCCTGGGGATACGCAGTATTTT
TRBJ2-3 TRBD2 NA TRBV11-3 CASSPGRAGVSPDTQYF TGTGCCAGCAGCCCAGGCCGGGCGGGAGTCTCCCCAGATACGCAGTATTTT
TRBJ2-2 TRBD2 once TRBV3-1/TRBV3-2 CASSQGAGVGELFF TGTGCCAGCAGCCAGGGAGCGGGAGTTGGGGAGCTGTTTTTT
TRBJ2-7 NA NA TRBV7-8 CASSLRIGGDRRYEQYF TGTGCCAGCAGCTTAAGGATCGGAGGGGACAGACGATACGAGCAGTACTTC
TRBJ1-2 NA once TRBV19 CASSPSRDNYGYTF TGTGCCAGTAGTCCGTCCAGGGATAACTATGGCTACACCTTC
TRBJ2-1 TRBD2 NA TRBV27 CASRGTSDNEQFF TGTGCCAGCCGCGGGACTAGTGACAATGAGCAGTTCTTC
TRBJ1-2 NA NA TRBV3-1/TRBV3-2 CASSQGGQYGYTF TGTGCCAGCAGCCAAGGAGGTCAGTATGGCTACACCTTC
TRBJ2-7 NA once TRBV7-6 CASSLGGDSAYEQYF TGTGCCAGCAGCTTAGGGGGGGACAGTGCCTACGAGCAGTACTTC
TRBJ1-2 NA NA TRBV24-1 CATAGTAGYGYTF TGTGCCACCGCGGGGACCGCTGGTTATGGCTACACCTTC
TRBJ1-2 NA NA TRBV6-6 CASSSTGANYGYTF TGTGCCAGCAGTTCGACAGGAGCTAACTATGGCTACACCTTC
TRBJ1-1 TRBD1 once TRBV7-6 CASSLVGQGWTEAFF TGTGCCAGCAGCTTAGTGGGACAGGGTTGGACTGAAGCTTTCTTT
TRBJ2-7 TRBD2 NA TRBV3-1/TRBV3-2 CASSLGLAGAGEQYF TGTGCCAGCAGCCTTGGACTAGCGGGAGCGGGAGAGCAGTACTTC
TRBJ1-6 TRBD1 NA TRBV28 CASSSGGLVDYNSPLHF TGTGCCAGCAGTTCAGGGGGATTAGTCGATTATAATTCACCCCTCCACTTT
TRBJ2-3 NA NA TRBV19 CASSSQGADTQYF TGTGCCAGTAGTAGCCAGGGTGCAGATACGCAGTATTTT
TRBJ1-5 NA NA TRBV28 CASRQGNQPQHF TGTGCCAGCAGACAGGGCAATCAGCCCCAGCATTTT
TRBJ2-7 NA once TRBV27 CASSFEGVGSYEQYF TGTGCCAGCAGTTTCGAGGGGGTGGGGTCCTACGAGCAGTACTTC
TRBJ2-7 TRBD2 NA TRBV7-9 CASSFGLAGDYEQYF TGTGCCAGCAGCTTCGGACTAGCGGGGGACTACGAGCAGTACTTC
TRBJ2-3 TRBD2 NA TRBV11-2 CASSLGVTSGRMDTQYF TGTGCCAGCAGCTTAGGGGTGACTAGCGGGAGAATGGATACGCAGTATTTT